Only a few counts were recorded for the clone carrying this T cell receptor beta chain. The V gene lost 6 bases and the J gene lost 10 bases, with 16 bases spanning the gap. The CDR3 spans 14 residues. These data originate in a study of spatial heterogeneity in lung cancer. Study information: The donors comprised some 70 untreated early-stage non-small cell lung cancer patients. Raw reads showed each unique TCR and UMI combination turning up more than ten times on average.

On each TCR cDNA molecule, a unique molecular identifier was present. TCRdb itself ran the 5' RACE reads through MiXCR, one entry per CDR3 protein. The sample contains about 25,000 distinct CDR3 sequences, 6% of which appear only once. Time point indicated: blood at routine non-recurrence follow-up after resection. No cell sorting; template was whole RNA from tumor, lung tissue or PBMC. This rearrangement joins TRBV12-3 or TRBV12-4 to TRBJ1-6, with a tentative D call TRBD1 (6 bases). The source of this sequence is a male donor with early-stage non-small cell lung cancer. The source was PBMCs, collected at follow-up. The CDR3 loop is CASSLQGRRSPLHF. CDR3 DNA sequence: TGTGCCAGCAGCCTACAGGGAAGAAGATCACCCCTCCACTTT.